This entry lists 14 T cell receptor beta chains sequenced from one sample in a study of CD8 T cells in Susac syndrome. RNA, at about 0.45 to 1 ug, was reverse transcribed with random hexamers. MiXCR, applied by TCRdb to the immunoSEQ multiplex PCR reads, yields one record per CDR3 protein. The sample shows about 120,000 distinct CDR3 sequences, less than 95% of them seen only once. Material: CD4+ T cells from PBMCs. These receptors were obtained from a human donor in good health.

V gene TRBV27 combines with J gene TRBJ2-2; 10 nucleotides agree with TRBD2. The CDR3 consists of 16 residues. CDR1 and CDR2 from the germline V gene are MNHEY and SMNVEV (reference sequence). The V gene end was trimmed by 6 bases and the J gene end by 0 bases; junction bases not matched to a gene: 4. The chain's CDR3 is CASRGLAAPNTGELFF. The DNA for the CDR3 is TGTGCCAGCAGAGGACTAGCGGCACCGAACACCGGGGAGCTGTTTTTT.

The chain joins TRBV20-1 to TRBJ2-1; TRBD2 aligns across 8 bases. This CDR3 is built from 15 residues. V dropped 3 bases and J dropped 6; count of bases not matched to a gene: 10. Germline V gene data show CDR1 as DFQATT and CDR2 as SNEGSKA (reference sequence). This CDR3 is CSASPSGSRGNEQFF. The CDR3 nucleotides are TGCAGTGCTAGCCCAAGCGGGAGTCGGGGCAATGAGCAGTTCTTC.

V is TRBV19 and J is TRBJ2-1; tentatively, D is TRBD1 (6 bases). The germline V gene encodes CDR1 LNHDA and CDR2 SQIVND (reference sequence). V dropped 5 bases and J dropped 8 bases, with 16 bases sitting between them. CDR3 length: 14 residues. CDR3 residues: CASSPGWGRDEQFF. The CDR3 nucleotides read TGTGCCAGTAGTCCCGGGTGGGGGCGAGATGAGCAGTTCTTC.

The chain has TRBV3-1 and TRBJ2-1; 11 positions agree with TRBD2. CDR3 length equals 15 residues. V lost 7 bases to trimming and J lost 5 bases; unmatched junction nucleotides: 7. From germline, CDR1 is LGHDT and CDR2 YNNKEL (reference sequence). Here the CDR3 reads CASTRLAGRNNEQFF. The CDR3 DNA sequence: TGTGCCAGCACCCGACTAGCGGGACGTAACAATGAGCAGTTCTTC.

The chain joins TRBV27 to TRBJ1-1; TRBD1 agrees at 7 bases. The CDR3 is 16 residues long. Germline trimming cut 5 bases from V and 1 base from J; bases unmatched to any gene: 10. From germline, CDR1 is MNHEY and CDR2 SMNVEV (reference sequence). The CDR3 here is CASSRIRDSRNTEAFF. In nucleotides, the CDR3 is TGTGCCAGCAGTAGGATCCGGGACAGTCGGAACACTGAAGCTTTCTTT.

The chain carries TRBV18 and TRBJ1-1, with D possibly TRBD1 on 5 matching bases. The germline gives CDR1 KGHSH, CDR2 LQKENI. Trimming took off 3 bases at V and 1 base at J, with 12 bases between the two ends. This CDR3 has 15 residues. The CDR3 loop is CASSPRTFQNTEAFF. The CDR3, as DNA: TGTGCCAGCTCACCGAGGACATTCCAGAACACTGAAGCTTTCTTT.

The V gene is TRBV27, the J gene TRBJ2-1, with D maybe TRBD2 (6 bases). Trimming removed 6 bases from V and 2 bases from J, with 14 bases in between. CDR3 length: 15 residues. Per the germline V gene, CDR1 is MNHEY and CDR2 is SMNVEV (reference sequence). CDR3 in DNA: TGTGCCAGCAGATGGGGGGAAGGGACCTACAATGAGCAGTTCTTC. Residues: CASRWGEGTYNEQFF.

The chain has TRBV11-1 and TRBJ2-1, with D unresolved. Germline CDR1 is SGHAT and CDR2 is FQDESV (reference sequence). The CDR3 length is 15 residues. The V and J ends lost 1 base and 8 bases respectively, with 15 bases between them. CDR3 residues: CASSLVSSSRHEQFF. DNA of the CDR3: TGTGCCAGCAGCTTAGTTAGTAGCTCCCGACATGAGCAGTTCTTC.

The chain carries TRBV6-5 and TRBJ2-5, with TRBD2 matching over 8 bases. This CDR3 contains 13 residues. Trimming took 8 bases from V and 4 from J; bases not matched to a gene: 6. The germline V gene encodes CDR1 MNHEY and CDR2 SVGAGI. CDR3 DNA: TGTGCCAGCTCGCAGGGACTAGGAGAGACCCAGTACTTC. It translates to CASSQGLGETQYF.

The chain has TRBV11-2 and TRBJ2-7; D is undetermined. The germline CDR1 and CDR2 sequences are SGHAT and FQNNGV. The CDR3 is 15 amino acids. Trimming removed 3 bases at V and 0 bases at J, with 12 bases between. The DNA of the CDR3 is TGTGCCAGCAGCTTGGGTCGCACCAGCTCCTACGAGCAGTACTTC. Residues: CASSLGRTSSYEQYF.

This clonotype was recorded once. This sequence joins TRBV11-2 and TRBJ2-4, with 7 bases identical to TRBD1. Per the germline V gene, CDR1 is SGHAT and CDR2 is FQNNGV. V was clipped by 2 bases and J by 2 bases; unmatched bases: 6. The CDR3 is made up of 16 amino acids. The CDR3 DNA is TGTGCCAGCAGCTTACGTACAGGGGTACCCAAAAACATTCAGTACTTC. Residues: CASSLRTGVPKNIQYF.

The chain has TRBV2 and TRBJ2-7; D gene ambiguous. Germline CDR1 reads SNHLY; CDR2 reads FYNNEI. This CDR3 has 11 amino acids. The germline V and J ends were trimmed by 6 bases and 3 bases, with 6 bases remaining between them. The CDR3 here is CASRGNYEQYF. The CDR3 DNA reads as TGTGCCAGCAGGGGCAACTACGAGCAGTACTTC.

The CDR3 is CSVSGSTDTQYF. The CDR3 nucleotides read TGCAGCGTTAGCGGGAGCACAGATACGCAGTATTTT. The rearrangement uses TRBV29-1 and TRBJ2-3; a weak D match, TRBD2 (6 bases). The V gene's germline CDR1 is SQVTM and CDR2 ANQGSEA. The CDR3 contains 12 residues. The V end lost 5 bases, the J end lost 0 bases, and 6 bases lay between the germline ends.

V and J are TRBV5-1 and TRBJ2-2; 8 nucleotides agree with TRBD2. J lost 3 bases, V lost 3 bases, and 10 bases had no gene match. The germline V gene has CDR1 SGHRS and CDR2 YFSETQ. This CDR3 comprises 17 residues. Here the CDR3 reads CASSSGSGSADTGELFF. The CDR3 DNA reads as TGCGCCAGCAGCTCGGGAAGCGGGAGTGCGGACACCGGGGAGCTGTTTTTT.